This T cell receptor (beta chain) appears in the sequencing data of a study of OX40 agonist ivuxolimab in advanced cancers. Study overall: In this trial design, patients received ivuxolimab intravenously at 0.01 to 10 mg/kg every 2 weeks. Patients with prior anti-PD-1, anti-PD-L1 or anti-CTLA-4 therapy were eligible; 40% to 45% had some. Study observations and caveats: There was clonal expansion of CD4+ and CD8+ blood T cells by week 6 at 0.1 to 3.0 mg/kg.

A remark on this clone: The antigen remains undetermined.

Generated by immunoSEQ multiplex PCR, the TCRdb table keeps only in-frame clones and is missing some. The sample shows under 30,000 clones, more than 70% of them seen only once. This receptor was obtained from an adult with an advanced solid tumor such as melanoma, head and neck, liver or kidney cancer. The specimen was CD4+ or CD8+ T cells sorted from blood, collected in a trial of the OX40 agonist ivuxolimab.

The CDR3 nucleotides read TGCAGTGCTGAGGTGACCTACGAGCAGTACTTC. It yields the protein CSAEVTYEQYF. J is TRBJ2-7 and V is TRBV20-1; D unclear. The CDR3 loop spans 11 amino acids. V dropped 5 bases and J dropped 2 bases, with 7 bases sitting between them. CDR1 and CDR2 (germline): DFQATT, SNEGSKA (reference sequence).